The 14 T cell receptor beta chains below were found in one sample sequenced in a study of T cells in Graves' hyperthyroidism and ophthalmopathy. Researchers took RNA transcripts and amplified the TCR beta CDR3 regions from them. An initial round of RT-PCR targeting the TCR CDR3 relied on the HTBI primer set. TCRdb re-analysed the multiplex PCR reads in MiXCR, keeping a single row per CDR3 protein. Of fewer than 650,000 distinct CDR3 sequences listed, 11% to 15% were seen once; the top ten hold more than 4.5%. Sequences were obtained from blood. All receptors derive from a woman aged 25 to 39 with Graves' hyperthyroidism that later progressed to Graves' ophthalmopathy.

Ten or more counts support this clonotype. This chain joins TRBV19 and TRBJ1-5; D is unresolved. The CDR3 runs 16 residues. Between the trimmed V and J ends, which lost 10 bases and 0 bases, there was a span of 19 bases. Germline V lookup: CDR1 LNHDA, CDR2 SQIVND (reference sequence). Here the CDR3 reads CAISPATGYSNQPQHF. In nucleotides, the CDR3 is TGTGCCATCTCACCCGCCACGGGATATAGCAATCAGCCCCAGCATTTT.

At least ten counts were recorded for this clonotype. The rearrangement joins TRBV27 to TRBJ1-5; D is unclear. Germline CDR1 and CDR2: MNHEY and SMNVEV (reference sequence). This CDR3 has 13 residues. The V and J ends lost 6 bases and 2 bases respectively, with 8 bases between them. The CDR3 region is CASRAKGNQPQHF. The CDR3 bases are TGTGCCAGCAGAGCAAAGGGCAATCAGCCCCAGCATTTT.

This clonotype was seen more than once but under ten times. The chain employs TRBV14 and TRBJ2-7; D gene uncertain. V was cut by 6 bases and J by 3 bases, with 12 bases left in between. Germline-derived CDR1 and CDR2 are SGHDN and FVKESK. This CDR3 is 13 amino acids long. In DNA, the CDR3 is TGTGCCAGCAGTCCAGCGAGGAGCTACGAGCAGTACTTC. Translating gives CASSPARSYEQYF.

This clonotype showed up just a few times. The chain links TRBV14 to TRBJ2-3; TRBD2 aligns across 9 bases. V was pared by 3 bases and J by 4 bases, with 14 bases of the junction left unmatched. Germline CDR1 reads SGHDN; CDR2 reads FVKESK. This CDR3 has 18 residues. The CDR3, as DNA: TGTGCCAGCAGCCATCCCCGTTTAGCGGGAGTCGGGGCAGATACGCAGTATTTT. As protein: CASSHPRLAGVGADTQYF.

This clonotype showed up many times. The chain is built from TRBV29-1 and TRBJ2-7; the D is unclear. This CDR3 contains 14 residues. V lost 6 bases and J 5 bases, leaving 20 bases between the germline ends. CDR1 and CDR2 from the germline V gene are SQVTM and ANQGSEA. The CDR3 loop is CSVAKNLDPDEQYF. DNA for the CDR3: TGCAGCGTAGCAAAGAATTTGGATCCGGACGAGCAGTACTTC.

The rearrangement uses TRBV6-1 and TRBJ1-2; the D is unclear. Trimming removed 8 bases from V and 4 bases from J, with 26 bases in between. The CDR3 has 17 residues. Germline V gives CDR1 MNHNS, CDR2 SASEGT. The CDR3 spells CASRRSDHTDIFYGYTF. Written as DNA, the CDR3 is TGTGCCAGCCGAAGGTCGGACCACACCGACATCTTCTATGGCTACACCTTC.

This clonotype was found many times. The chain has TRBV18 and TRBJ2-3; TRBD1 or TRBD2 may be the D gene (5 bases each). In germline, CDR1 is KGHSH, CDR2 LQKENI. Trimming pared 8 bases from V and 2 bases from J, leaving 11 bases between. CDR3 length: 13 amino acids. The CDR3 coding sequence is TGTGCCAGCCTCGAGGGGATCACAGATACGCAGTATTTT. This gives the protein CASLEGITDTQYF.

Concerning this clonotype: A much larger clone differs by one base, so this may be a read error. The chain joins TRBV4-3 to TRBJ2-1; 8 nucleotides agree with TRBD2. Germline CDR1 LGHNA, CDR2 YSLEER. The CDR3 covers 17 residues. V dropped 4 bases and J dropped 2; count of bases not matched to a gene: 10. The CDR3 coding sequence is TGCGCCAGCAGCCGCGAGACACTAGCGGATCCCTACAATGAGCAGTTCTTC. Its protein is CASSRETLADPYNEQFF.

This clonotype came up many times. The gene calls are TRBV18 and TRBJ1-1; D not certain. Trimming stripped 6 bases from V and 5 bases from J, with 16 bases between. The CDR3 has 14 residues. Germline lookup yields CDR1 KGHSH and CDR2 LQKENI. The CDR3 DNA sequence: TGTGCCAGCTCCCCGCTCACAGTCGGGACTGAAGCTTTCTTT. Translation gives CASSPLTVGTEAFF.

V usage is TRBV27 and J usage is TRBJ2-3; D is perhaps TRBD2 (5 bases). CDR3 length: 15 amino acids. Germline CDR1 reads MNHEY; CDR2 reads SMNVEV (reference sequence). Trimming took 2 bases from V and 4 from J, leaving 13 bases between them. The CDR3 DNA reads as TGTGCCAGCAGTTTACCGGCGGACGGGGCAGATACGCAGTATTTT. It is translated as CASSLPADGADTQYF.

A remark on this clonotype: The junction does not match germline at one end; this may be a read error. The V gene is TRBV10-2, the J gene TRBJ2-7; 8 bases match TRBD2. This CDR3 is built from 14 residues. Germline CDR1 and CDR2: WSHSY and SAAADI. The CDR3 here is CSSSEERGRVRQYF. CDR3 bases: TGCTCCAGCAGTGAGGAGCGGGGGAGGGTCAGGCAGTACTTC.

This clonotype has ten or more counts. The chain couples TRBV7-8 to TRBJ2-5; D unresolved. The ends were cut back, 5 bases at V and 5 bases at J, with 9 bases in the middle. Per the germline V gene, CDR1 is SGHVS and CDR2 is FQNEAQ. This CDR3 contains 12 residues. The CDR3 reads CASSLRPETQYF. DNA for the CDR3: TGTGCCAGCAGCCTTAGACCCGAGACCCAGTACTTC.

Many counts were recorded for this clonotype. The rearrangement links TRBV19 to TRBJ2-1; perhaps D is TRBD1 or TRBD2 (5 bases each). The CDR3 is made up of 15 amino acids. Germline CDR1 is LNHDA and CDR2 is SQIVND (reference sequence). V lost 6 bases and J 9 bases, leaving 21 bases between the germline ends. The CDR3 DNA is TGTGCCAGTAGGACGGGGTCTACCGATGGGGGTGAGCAGTTCTTC. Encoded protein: CASRTGSTDGGEQFF.

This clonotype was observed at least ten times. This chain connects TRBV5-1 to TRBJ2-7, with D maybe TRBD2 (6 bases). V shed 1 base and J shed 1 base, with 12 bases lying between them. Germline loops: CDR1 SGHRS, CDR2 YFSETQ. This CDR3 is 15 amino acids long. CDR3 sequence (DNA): TGCGCCAGCAGCTTGTCGGGAGTCGGATCCTACGAGCAGTACTTC. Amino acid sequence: CASSLSGVGSYEQYF.